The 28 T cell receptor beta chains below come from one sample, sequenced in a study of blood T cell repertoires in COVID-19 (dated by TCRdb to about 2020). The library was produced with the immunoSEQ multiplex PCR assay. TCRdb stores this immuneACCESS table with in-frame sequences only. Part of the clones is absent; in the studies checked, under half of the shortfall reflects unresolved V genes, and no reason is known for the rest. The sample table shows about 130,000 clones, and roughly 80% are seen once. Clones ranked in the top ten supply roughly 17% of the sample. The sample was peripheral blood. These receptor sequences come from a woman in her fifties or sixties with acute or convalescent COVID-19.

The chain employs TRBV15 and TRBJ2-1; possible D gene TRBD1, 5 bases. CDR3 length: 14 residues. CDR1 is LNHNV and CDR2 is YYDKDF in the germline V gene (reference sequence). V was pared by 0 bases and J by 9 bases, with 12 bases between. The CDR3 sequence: CATSRDGYRPEQFF. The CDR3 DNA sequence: TGTGCCACCAGCAGAGATGGTTACAGGCCTGAGCAGTTCTTC.

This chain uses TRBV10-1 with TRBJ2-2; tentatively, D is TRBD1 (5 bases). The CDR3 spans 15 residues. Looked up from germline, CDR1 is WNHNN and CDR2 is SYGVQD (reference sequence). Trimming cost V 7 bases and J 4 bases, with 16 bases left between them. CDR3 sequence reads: CASKSGIEGTGELFF. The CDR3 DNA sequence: TGCGCCAGCAAGTCAGGGATAGAAGGCACCGGGGAGCTGTTTTTT.

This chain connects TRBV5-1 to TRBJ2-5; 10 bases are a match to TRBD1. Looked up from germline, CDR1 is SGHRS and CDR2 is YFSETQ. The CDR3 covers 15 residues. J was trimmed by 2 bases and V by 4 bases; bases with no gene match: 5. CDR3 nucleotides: TGCGCCAGCAGCCGAGGGACAGGGGAACAAGAGACCCAGTACTTC. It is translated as CASSRGTGEQETQYF.

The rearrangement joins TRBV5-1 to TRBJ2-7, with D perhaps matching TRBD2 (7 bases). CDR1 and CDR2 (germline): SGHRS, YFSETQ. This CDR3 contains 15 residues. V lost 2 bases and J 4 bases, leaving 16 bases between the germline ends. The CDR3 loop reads CASSFLGGVSYEQYF. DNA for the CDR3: TGCGCCAGCAGCTTTCTAGGGGGGGTATCGTACGAGCAGTACTTC.

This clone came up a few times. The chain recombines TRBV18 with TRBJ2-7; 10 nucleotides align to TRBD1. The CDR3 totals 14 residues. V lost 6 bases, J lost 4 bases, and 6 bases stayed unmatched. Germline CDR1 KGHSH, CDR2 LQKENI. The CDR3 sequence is CASSPRTGGYEQYF. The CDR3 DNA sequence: TGTGCCAGCTCCCCGCGGACAGGGGGTTACGAGCAGTACTTC.

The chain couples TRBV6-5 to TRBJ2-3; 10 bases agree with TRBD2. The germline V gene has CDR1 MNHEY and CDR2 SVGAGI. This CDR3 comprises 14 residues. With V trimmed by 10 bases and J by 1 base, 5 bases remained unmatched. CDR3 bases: TGTGCCACCCCCCTAGCGGGGGGCACAGATACGCAGTATTTT. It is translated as CATPLAGGTDTQYF.

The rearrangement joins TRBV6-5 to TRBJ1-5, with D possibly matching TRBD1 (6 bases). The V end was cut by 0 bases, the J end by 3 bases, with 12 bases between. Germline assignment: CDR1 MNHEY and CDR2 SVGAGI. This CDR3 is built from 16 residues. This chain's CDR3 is CASSYSFAGANQPQHF. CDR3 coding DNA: TGTGCCAGCAGTTACTCGTTTGCGGGGGCCAATCAGCCCCAGCATTTT.

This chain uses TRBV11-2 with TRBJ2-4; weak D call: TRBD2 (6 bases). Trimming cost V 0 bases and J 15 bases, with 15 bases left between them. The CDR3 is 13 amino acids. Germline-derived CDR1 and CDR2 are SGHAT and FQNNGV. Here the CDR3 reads CASSLDLPGTRYF. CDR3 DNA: TGTGCCAGCAGCTTAGATCTACCCGGGACTCGGTACTTC.

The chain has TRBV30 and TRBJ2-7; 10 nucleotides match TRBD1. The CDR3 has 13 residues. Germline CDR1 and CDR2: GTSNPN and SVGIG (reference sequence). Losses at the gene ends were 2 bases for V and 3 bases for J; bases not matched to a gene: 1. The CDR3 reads CAWSRTGGYEQYF. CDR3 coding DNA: TGTGCCTGGAGTCGGACAGGGGGCTACGAGCAGTACTTC. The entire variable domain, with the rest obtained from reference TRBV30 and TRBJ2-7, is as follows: SQTIHQWPATLVQPVGSPLSLECTVEGTSNPNLYWYRQAAGRGLQLLFYSVGIGQISSEVPQNLSASRPQDRQFILSSKKLLLSDSGFYLCAWSRTGGYEQYFGPGTRLTVT.

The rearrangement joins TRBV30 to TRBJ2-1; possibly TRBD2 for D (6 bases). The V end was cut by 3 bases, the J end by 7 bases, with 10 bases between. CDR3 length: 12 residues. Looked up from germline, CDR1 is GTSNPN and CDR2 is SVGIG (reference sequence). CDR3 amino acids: CAWREGLNEQFF. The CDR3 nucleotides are TGTGCCTGGAGGGAGGGGTTAAATGAGCAGTTCTTC.

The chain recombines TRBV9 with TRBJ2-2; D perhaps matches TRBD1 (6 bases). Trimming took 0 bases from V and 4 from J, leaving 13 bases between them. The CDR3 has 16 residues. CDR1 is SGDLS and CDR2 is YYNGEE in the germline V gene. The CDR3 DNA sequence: TGTGCCAGCAGCGTAGTTTCAGGGGCGGGCACCGGGGAGCTGTTTTTT. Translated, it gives CASSVVSGAGTGELFF. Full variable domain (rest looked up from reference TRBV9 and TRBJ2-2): DSGVTQTPKHLITATGQRVTLRCSPRSGDLSVYWYQQSLDQGLQFLIQYYNGEERAKGNILERFSAQQFPDLHSELNLSSLELGDSALYFCASSVVSGAGTGELFFGEGSRLTVL.

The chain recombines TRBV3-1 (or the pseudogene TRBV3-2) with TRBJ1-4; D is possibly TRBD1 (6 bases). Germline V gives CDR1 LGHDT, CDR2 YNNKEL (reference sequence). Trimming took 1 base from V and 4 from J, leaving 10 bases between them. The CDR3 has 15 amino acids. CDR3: CASSQGGGHNEKLFF. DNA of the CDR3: TGTGCCAGCAGCCAAGGGGGGGGACATAATGAAAAACTGTTTTTT.

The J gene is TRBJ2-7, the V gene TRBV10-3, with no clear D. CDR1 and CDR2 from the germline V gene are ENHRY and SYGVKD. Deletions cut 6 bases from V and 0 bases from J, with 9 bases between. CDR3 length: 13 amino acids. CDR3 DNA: TGTGCCATCAGAGGATACAGCTCCTACGAGCAGTACTTC. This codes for CAIRGYSSYEQYF.

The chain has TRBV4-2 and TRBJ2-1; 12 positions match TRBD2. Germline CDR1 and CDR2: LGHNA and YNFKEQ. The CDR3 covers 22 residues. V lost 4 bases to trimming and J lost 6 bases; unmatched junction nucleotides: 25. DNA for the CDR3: TGTGCCAGCAGCCCCCTTATTGTGCTAGCGGGGGGGCGGGGCGGAACCTTCAATGAGCAGTTCTTC. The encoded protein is CASSPLIVLAGGRGGTFNEQFF.

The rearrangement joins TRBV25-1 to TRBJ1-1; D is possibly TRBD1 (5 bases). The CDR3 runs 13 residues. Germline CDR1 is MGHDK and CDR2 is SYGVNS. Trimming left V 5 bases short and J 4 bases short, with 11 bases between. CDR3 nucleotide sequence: TGTGCCAGCAGTCAGCGCGGGGGCACTGAAGCTTTCTTT. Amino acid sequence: CASSQRGGTEAFF.

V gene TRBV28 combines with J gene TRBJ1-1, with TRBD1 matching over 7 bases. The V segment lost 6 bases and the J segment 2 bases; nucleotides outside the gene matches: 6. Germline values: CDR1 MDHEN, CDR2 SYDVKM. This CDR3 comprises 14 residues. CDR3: CASRPGTANTEAFF. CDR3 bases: TGTGCCAGCAGGCCCGGGACAGCTAACACTGAAGCTTTCTTT.

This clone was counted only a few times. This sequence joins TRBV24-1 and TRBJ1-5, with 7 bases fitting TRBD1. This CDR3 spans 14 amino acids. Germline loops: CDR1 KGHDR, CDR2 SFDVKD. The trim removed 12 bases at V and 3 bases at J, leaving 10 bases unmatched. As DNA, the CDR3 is TGTGCCCCTACCGGGACAGCTTTCAATCAGCCCCAGCATTTT. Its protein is CAPTGTAFNQPQHF.

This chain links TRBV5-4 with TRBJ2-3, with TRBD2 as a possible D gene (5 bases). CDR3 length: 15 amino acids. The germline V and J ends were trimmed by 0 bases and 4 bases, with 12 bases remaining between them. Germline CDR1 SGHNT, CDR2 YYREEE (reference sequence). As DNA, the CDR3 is TGTGCCAGCAGCTTGGCGGGGAGAGGAGCAGATACGCAGTATTTT. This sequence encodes CASSLAGRGADTQYF.

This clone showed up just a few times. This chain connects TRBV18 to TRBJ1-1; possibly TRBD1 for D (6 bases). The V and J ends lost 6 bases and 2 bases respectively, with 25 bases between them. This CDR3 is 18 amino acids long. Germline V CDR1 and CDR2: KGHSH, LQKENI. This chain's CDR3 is CASSVNRDTSLGNTEAFF. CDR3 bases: TGTGCCAGCTCCGTAAATCGGGACACCAGTCTAGGAAACACTGAAGCTTTCTTT.

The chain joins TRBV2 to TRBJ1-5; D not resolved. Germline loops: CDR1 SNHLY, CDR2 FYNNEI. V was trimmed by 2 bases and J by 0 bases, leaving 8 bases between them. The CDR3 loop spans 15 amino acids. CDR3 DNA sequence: TGTGCCAGCAGTGAACAGACATATAGCAATCAGCCCCAGCATTTT. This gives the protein CASSEQTYSNQPQHF.

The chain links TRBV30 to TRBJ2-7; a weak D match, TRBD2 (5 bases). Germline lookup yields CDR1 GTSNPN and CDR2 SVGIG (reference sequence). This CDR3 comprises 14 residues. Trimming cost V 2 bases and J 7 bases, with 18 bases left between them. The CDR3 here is CAWSTMGLGGEQYF. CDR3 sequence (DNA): TGTGCCTGGAGTACTATGGGCCTTGGAGGAGAGCAGTACTTC.

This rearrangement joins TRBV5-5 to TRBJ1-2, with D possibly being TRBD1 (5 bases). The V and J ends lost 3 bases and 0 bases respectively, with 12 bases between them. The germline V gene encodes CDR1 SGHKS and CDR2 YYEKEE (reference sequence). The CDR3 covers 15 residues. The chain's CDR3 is CASSSEWGANYGYTF. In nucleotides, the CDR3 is TGTGCCAGCAGCTCCGAATGGGGCGCTAACTATGGCTACACCTTC.

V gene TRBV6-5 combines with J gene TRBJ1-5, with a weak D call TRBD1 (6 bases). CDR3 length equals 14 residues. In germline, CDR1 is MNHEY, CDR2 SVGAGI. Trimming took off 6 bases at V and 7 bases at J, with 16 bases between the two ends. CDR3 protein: CASSPVGARQPQHF. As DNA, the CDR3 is TGTGCCAGCAGCCCGGTGGGGGCTCGGCAGCCCCAGCATTTT.

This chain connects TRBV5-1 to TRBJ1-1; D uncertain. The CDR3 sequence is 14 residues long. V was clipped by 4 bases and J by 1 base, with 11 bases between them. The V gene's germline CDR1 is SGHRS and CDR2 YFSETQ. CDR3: CASSTRGGNTEAFF. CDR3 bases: TGCGCCAGCAGCACCCGGGGAGGGAACACTGAAGCTTTCTTT.

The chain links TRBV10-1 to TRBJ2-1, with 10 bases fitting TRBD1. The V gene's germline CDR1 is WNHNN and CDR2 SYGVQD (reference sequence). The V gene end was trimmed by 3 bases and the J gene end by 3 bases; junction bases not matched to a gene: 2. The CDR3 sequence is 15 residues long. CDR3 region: CASSDGQGVYNEQFF. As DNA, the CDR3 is TGCGCCAGCAGTGACGGACAGGGGGTCTACAATGAGCAGTTCTTC.

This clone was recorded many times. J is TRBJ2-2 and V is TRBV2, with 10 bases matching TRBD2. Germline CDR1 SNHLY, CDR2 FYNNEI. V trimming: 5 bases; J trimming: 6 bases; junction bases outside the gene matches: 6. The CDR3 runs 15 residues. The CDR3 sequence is CASSPAGGRSGELFF. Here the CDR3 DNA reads TGTGCCAGCAGTCCAGCGGGGGGGCGTTCCGGGGAGCTGTTTTTT.

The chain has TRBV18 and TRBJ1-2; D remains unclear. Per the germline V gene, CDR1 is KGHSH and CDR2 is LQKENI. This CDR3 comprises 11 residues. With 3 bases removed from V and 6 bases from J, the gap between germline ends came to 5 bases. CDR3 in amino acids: CASSPSDGYTF. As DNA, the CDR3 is TGTGCCAGCTCACCTTCCGATGGCTACACCTTC.

CDR3 sequence: CASSRRQGKSYGYTF. CDR3 DNA: TGCGCCAGCAGCAGAAGACAGGGGAAGAGCTATGGCTACACCTTC. The V gene is TRBV5-1, the J gene TRBJ1-2, with TRBD1 matching over 8 bases. The CDR3 loop spans 15 amino acids. Germline CDR1 is SGHRS and CDR2 is YFSETQ. J was trimmed by 4 bases and V by 4 bases; bases with no gene match: 9.